This entry lists 4 T cell receptor beta chains sequenced from one sample in a study of blood T cell repertoires in COVID-19. Repertoires were generated with immunoSEQ multiplex PCR, while TCRdb's copy carries only in-frame clones and drops some. The sample records about 270,000 clones, more than 75% being singletons. Sample: PBMCs or T cells enriched from blood (not recorded which). The receptors derive from a woman aged 35 to 49 with acute COVID-19.

CDR3 region: CASSDNTGTGGIETQYF. In DNA, the CDR3 is TGTGCCAGCAGCGATAATACCGGGACAGGGGGCATAGAGACCCAGTACTTC. The rearrangement joins TRBV9 to TRBJ2-5, with 12 bases identical to TRBD1. CDR1 SGDLS and CDR2 YYNGEE come from the germline V gene. The CDR3 is 17 residues long. Germline trimming cut 3 bases from V and 4 bases from J; bases unmatched to any gene: 10. Full variable domain (missing parts from reference TRBV9 and TRBJ2-5): DSGVTQTPKHLITATGQRVTLRCSPRSGDLSVYWYQQSLDQGLQFLIQYYNGEERAKGNILERFSAQQFPDLHSELNLSSLELGDSALYFCASSDNTGTGGIETQYFGPGTRLLVL.

V and J are TRBV28 and TRBJ1-2, with no clear D. V dropped 5 bases and J dropped 1 base, with 11 bases sitting between them. Germline lookup yields CDR1 MDHEN and CDR2 SYDVKM. This CDR3 is 14 amino acids long. CDR3: CASSPSRVNYGYTF. DNA for the CDR3: TGTGCCAGCAGTCCGTCCCGGGTTAACTATGGCTACACCTTC.

This chain connects TRBV3-1 (or the pseudogene TRBV3-2) to TRBJ1-6; D may be TRBD1 (6 bases). Between the trimmed V and J ends, which lost 2 bases and 9 bases, there was a span of 14 bases. CDR3 size: 15 residues. Germline assignment: CDR1 LGHDT and CDR2 YNNKEL (reference sequence). DNA for the CDR3: TGTGCCAGCAGCCAAAGTCGGGGGGCTGGTTCACCCCTCCACTTT. It yields the protein CASSQSRGAGSPLHF.

This clone was seen only once. The rearrangement joins TRBV28 to TRBJ2-3, with a tentative D call TRBD2 (6 bases). The germline V and J ends were trimmed by 6 bases and 5 bases, with 15 bases remaining between them. CDR1 and CDR2 (germline): MDHEN, SYDVKM. This CDR3 comprises 14 residues. This CDR3 is CASSYGGFGDTQYF. The CDR3 region has the DNA TGTGCCAGCAGCTATGGGGGGTTTGGAGATACGCAGTATTTT.